These 9 T cell receptor beta chains share one sample of origin, sequenced in a study of cytomegalovirus exposure and HLA in healthy donors. Primers for the PCR totalled 60 Vbeta and 13 Jbeta. The data were produced by immunoSEQ multiplex PCR, yet TCRdb's version contains in-frame clones alone and is incomplete. The sample holds 150,000 to 250,000 clones, 65% to 80% seen once. Sequencing was done on a sample of PBMCs. The origin of the receptors is a woman aged 25 to 39 in good health and CMV-seropositive.

The J gene is TRBJ2-7, the V gene TRBV18, with D hard to call. This CDR3 region has 14 residues. Germline CDR1 and CDR2: KGHSH and LQKENI. Trimming removed 3 bases from V and 3 bases from J, with 12 bases in between. Here the CDR3 reads CASSPTEKFYEQYF. The CDR3 DNA reads as TGTGCCAGCTCACCGACGGAGAAGTTCTACGAGCAGTACTTC.

The rearrangement links TRBV7-2 to TRBJ1-5; D is perhaps TRBD1 (5 bases). CDR1 is SGHTA and CDR2 is FQGNSA in the germline V gene. The CDR3 loop spans 15 amino acids. Deletions cut 1 base from V and 2 bases from J, with 9 bases between. CDR3 amino acids: CASSLERGGNQPQHF. DNA for the CDR3: TGTGCCAGCAGCTTAGAAAGGGGCGGCAATCAGCCCCAGCATTTT.

This sequence joins TRBV28 and TRBJ2-7; possibly TRBD2 for D (5 bases). V gave up 3 bases and J gave up 1 base, with 19 bases separating them. The CDR3 is 17 amino acids. Germline assignment: CDR1 MDHEN and CDR2 SYDVKM. For the CDR3, the DNA is TGTGCCAGCAGTTTCACCCTAGGTGGTAGCGATTCCTACGAGCAGTACTTC. Translation: CASSFTLGGSDSYEQYF.

The J gene is TRBJ1-5, the V gene TRBV19, with 9 bases that match TRBD1. The CDR3 covers 15 residues. Trimming cost V 3 bases and J 6 bases; bases outside gene matches: 6. Germline V gives CDR1 LNHDA, CDR2 SQIVND (reference sequence). The CDR3 coding sequence is TGTGCCAGTAGTATCGTACAGGGGGCACGTCAGCCCCAGCATTTT. Its translation: CASSIVQGARQPQHF.

V usage is TRBV4-1 and J usage is TRBJ2-5, with 7 bases fitting TRBD2. The CDR3 has 17 amino acids. V shed 1 base and J 0 bases; nucleotides not matched to a gene: 8. Germline V CDR1 and CDR2: MGHRA, YSYEKL. CDR3 in DNA: TGCGCCAGCAGCCAAGTGGGGGGGTTGCGGGACCAAGAGACCCAGTACTTC. Its translation: CASSQVGGLRDQETQYF.

The chain employs TRBV10-3 and TRBJ2-1; D possibly corresponds to TRBD2 (7 bases). V gave up 0 bases and J gave up 3 bases, with 18 bases separating them. CDR1 ENHRY and CDR2 SYGVKD come from the germline V gene. The CDR3 loop spans 18 amino acids. The CDR3 is CAISESRRGLFFYNEQFF. CDR3 coding DNA: TGTGCCATCAGTGAGTCTAGGCGGGGGCTCTTTTTCTACAATGAGCAGTTCTTC.

The V gene is TRBV5-6, the J gene TRBJ1-6; D is unclear. The germline V gene encodes CDR1 SGHDT and CDR2 YYEEEE. Trimming took 1 base from V and 6 from J, leaving 2 bases between them. This CDR3 contains 12 residues. The CDR3 loop reads CASSLRNSPLHF. The CDR3 region has the DNA TGTGCCAGCAGCTTGCGTAATTCACCCCTCCACTTT.

This chain links TRBV7-2 with TRBJ1-6; the match to TRBD1 covers 9 bases. The V and J ends lost 4 bases and 8 bases, in that order; junction bases with no gene match: 6. CDR1 and CDR2 from the germline V gene are SGHTA and FQGNSA. The CDR3 has 15 residues. In DNA form, the CDR3 reads TGTGCCAGCAGCTCACAGGGACAGGGTGATTCACCCCTCCACTTT. Protein sequence: CASSSQGQGDSPLHF. The variable domain in full, completed from reference TRBV7-2 and TRBJ1-6, reads GAGVSQSPSNKVTEKGKDVELRCDPISGHTALYWYRQSLGQGLEFLIYFQGNSAPDKSGLPSDRFSAERTGGSVSTLTIQRTQQEDSAVYLCASSSQGQGDSPLHFGNGTRLTVT.

The chain couples TRBV7-2 to TRBJ1-1, with 9 bases matching TRBD1. The length of the CDR3 is 14 residues. Germline V gives CDR1 SGHTA, CDR2 FQGNSA. V gave up 4 bases and J gave up 5 bases; unmatched junction bases: 5. CDR3 bases: TGTGCCAGCAGCTCCAACAGGGGGCGGACTGAAGCTTTCTTT. It specifies CASSSNRGRTEAFF.